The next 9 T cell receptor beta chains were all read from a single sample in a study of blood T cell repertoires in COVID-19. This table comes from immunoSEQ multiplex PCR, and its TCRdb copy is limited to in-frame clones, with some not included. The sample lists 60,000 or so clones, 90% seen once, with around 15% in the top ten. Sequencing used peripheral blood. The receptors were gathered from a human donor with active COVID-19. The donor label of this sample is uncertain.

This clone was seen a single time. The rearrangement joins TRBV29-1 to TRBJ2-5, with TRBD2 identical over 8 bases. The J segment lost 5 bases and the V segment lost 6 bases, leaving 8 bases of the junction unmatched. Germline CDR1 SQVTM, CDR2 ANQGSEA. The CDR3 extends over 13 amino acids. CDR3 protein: CSVTGGPVETQYF. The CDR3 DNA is TGCAGCGTGACGGGAGGGCCGGTGGAGACCCAGTACTTC.

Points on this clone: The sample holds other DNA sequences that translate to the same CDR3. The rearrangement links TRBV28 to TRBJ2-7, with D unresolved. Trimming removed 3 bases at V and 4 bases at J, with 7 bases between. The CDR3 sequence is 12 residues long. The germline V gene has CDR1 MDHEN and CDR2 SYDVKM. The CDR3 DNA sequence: TGTGCCAGCAGTTTGCGTGGTTACGAGCAGTACTTC. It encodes CASSLRGYEQYF.

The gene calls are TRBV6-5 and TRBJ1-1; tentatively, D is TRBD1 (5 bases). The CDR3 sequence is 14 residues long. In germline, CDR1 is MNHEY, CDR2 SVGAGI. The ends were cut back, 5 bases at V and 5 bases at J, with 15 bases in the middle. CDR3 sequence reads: CASSPSRRGTEAFF. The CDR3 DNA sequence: TGTGCCAGCAGTCCCTCGAGGCGGGGGACTGAAGCTTTCTTT.

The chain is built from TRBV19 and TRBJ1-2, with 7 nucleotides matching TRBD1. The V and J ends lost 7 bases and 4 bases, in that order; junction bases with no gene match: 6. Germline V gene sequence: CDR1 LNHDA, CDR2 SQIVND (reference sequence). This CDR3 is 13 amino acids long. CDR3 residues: CASTLQGTYGYTF. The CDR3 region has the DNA TGTGCCAGTACCCTACAGGGGACCTATGGCTACACCTTC.

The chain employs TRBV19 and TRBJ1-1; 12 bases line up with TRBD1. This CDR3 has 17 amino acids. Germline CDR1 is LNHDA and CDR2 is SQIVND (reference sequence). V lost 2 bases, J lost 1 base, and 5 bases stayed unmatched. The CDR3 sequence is CASSIRDRGQKNTEAFF. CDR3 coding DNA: TGTGCCAGTAGTATAAGGGACAGGGGGCAAAAGAACACTGAAGCTTTCTTT.

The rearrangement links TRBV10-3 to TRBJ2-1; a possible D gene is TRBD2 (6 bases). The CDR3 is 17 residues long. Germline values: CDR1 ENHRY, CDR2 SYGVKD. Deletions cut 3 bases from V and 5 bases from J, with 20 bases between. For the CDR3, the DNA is TGTGCCATCAGTGACCCTCTCGCCGGGAGACGGGACAATGAGCAGTTCTTC. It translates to CAISDPLAGRRDNEQFF.

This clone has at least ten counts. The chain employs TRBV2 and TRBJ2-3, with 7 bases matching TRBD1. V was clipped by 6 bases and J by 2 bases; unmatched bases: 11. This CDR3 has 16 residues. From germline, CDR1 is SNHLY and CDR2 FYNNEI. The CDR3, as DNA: TGTGCCAGCAGACAGGACAGGTCCCTTAACACAGATACGCAGTATTTT. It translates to CASRQDRSLNTDTQYF. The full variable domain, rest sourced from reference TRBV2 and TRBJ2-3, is EPEVTQTPSHQVTQMGQEVILRCVPISNHLYFYWYRQILGQKVEFLVSFYNNEISEKSEIFDDQFSVERPDGSNFTLKIRSTKLEDSAMYFCASRQDRSLNTDTQYFGPGTRLTVL.

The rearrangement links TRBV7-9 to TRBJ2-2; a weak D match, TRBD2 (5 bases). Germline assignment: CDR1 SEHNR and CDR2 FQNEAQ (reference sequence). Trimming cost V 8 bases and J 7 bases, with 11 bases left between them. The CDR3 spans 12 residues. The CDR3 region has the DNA TGTGCCAGCTCTAGCCAAATCGGGGAGCTGTTTTTT. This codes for CASSSQIGELFF.

The CDR3 loop is CASSQGFGTGSQPQHF. CDR3 DNA: TGTGCCAGCAGCCAAGGATTTGGGACAGGTAGTCAGCCCCAGCATTTT. The chain links TRBV3-1 (or the pseudogene TRBV3-2) to TRBJ1-5, with 8 bases that match TRBD1. Per the germline V gene, CDR1 is LGHDT and CDR2 is YNNKEL (reference sequence). The trim removed 1 base at V and 6 bases at J, leaving 8 bases unmatched. This CDR3 has 16 amino acids.